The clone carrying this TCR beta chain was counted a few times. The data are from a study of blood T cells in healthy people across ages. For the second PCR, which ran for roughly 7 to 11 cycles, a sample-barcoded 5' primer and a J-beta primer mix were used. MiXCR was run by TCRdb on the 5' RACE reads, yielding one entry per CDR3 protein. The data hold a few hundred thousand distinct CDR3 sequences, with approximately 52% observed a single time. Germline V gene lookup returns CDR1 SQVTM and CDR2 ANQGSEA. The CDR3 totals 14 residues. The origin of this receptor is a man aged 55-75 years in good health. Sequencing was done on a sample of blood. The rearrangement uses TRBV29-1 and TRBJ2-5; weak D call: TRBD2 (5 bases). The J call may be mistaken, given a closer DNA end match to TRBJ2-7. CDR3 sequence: CSVGAEGDWDEQYF. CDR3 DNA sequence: TGCAGCGTGGGCGCCGAGGGTGATTGGGACGAGCAGTACTTC.